Listed below are T cell receptor beta chains from one sample, sequenced in a study of blood T cell repertoires in COVID-19. The table came from immunoSEQ multiplex PCR; TCRdb's copy has only in-frame clones and leaves some out. The table lists approximately 140,000 clones, roughly 80% of them singletons. The material sequenced was peripheral blood. The receptors derive from a woman in her forties with active or convalescent COVID-19. Each CDR3 is given with its conserved first and last residue. D genes are given only for firm matches. A row's size may be missing; if present it is once, few, many or a size class.

cdr3_aa cdr3_nt d_call v_call clone_size j_call
CASRPRKRWLASYEQYF TGTGCAAGTCGCCCCCGTAAGAGGTGGCTAGCTTCCTACGAGCAGTACTTC . TRBV12-2 . TRBJ2-7
CASSFRGMNTEAFF TGCGCCAGCAGCTTTAGGGGCATGAACACTGAAGCTTTCTTT . TRBV5-1 few TRBJ1-1
CAISGRQGANEKLFF TGTGCCATCAGTGGCCGACAGGGAGCTAATGAAAAACTGTTTTTT TRBD1 TRBV10-3 . TRBJ1-4
CASSSQSNQPQHF TGTGCCAGTAGTTCCCAGAGCAATCAGCCCCAGCATTTT . TRBV19 . TRBJ1-5
CASSMEPGTGDYYGYTF TGTGCCAGTAGTATGGAACCTGGGACAGGGGATTACTATGGCTACACCTTC TRBD1 TRBV19 . TRBJ1-2
CASSLGPAGGINEQFF TGCGCCAGCAGCTTAGGTCCAGCGGGAGGTATCAATGAGCAGTTCTTC TRBD2 TRBV5-1 . TRBJ2-1
CASSSRGLNTGELFF TGTGCCAGCAGTTCCAGGGGGCTTAACACCGGGGAGCTGTTTTTT TRBD1 TRBV7-2 . TRBJ2-2
CASSPGTSGSYEQYF TGTGCCAGCAGTCCTGGGACTAGCGGGAGCTACGAGCAGTACTTC TRBD2 TRBV28 . TRBJ2-7
CASSLTSIHEQYF TGCGCCAGCAGCTTGACCTCTATCCACGAGCAGTACTTC . TRBV5-1 . TRBJ2-7
CASSLGTRTKNIQYF TGTGCCAGCAGCTTAGGGACTAGGACCAAAAACATTCAGTACTTC TRBD2 TRBV7-2 . TRBJ2-4
CASTWQGTEAFF TGTGCCAGCACCTGGCAGGGAACTGAAGCTTTCTTT . TRBV12-3/TRBV12-4 few TRBJ1-1
CASSEPLIGLAEAFF TGCGCCAGCAGTGAGCCCCTGATTGGCCTAGCGGAAGCTTTCTTT . TRBV10-2 few TRBJ1-1
CASSPGQTYEQYF TGTGCCAGCAGCCCCGGACAGACCTACGAGCAGTACTTC . TRBV27 . TRBJ2-7
CATSPNRGLQPQHF TGTGCCACCAGCCCGAACAGGGGTCTCCAGCCCCAGCATTTT TRBD1 TRBV15 . TRBJ1-5
CASSQAPSGRVDTQYF TGCGCCAGCAGCCAAGCCCCTAGCGGGAGGGTAGATACGCAGTATTTT TRBD2 TRBV4-1 . TRBJ2-3
CASSVGGAIETQYF TGCGCCAGCAGTGTAGGGGGGGCTATCGAGACCCAGTACTTC . TRBV5-1 . TRBJ2-5
CASSLMGPPYEQYF TGTGCCAGCAGTCTTATGGGCCCCCCTTACGAGCAGTACTTC . TRBV27 . TRBJ2-7
CASSPNPSGATGNTIYF TGTGCCAGTAGTCCCAACCCCTCCGGAGCGACGGGAAACACCATATATTTT . TRBV19 . TRBJ1-3
CASSTGQANYGYTF TGTGCCAGTAGTACGGGACAGGCTAACTATGGCTACACCTTC TRBD1 TRBV19 . TRBJ1-2
CASRGGTGSGNTIYF TGTGCCAGCAGGGGAGGGACAGGCTCTGGAAACACCATATATTTT TRBD1 TRBV27 . TRBJ1-3
CASSFPVPNTEAFF TGTGCCAGCAGTTTCCCCGTCCCGAACACTGAAGCTTTCTTT . TRBV28 . TRBJ1-1
CASSEGGQGIHGYTF TGTGCCAGCAGTGAGGGGGGACAGGGAATACATGGCTACACCTTC TRBD1 TRBV2 . TRBJ1-2
CASSLASLGTGYNEQFF TGCGCCAGCAGCTTGGCGAGTCTGGGGACAGGATACAATGAGCAGTTCTTC TRBD1 TRBV5-1 . TRBJ2-1
CASTRGGSDTEAFF TGTGCCAGCACCCGGGGGGGGTCTGACACTGAAGCTTTCTTT . TRBV28 . TRBJ1-1
CASSEVSRQPQHF TGTGCCAGCAGTGAAGTATCGCGTCAGCCCCAGCATTTT . TRBV2 . TRBJ1-5